This is a list of T cell receptor beta chains from one sample in a study of blood T cell repertoires in COVID-19. The table came from immunoSEQ multiplex PCR; TCRdb's copy has only in-frame clones and leaves some out. The sample lists tens of thousands of clones; about 74% were seen once. The sequenced material came from peripheral blood. The receptors shown here come from a man aged 65 to 85 with COVID-19, enrolled during active disease. Both conserved end residues are part of each CDR3. A D gene is named only where the DNA matches it firmly. Clone size is shown for a subset of rows, as once, few, many or a class of expanded clone.

>.|TRBV7-2|.|TRBJ1-2
TGTGCCAGCAGCGAGGTCCCAGCCTATGGCTACACCTTC
CASSEVPAYGYTF
>.|TRBV5-4|.|TRBJ1-2
TGTGCCAGCAGCTCGGGACTCGCGGAAGGCTACACCTTC
CASSSGLAEGYTF
>.|TRBV12-3/TRBV12-4|.|TRBJ1-4
TGTGCCAGCAGTTCGGCAACTAATGAAAAACTGTTTTTT
CASSSATNEKLFF
>.|TRBV18|.|TRBJ1-5
TGTGCCAGCTCCCGCGACAGGCGCCTCGGTCAGCCCCAGCATTTT
CASSRDRRLGQPQHF
>.|TRBV7-2|.|TRBJ2-1
TGTGCCAGCAGCTTAGGGTCAGGGGTTACATACAATGAGCAGTTCTTC
CASSLGSGVTYNEQFF
>TRBD2|TRBV7-2|.|TRBJ2-3
TGTGCCAGCAGCGTAGCGGGAGGGGGGGCAGATACGCAGTATTTT
CASSVAGGGADTQYF
>.|TRBV7-2|.|TRBJ2-7
TGTGCCAGCAGCTTAACTGGGAGGGAGCAGTACTTC
CASSLTGREQYF
>.|TRBV11-2|.|TRBJ1-2
TGTGCCAGCAGCTCCATTGGGGGGGGAGGCTTGTATGGCTACACCTTC
CASSSIGGGGLYGYTF
>.|TRBV7-9|few|TRBJ1-1
TGTGCCAGCAGCGCCCCGGAGGGGATGAACACTGAAGCTTTCTTT
CASSAPEGMNTEAFF
>.|TRBV9|.|TRBJ2-7
TGTGCCAGCAGCCCGGAGACAGGTTATAGGGGTTACGAGCAGTACTTC
CASSPETGYRGYEQYF
>TRBD2|TRBV4-3|once|TRBJ2-3
TGCGCCAGCAGCCAGGCTAGCGGGAGGCCGGGAGATACGCAGTATTTT
CASSQASGRPGDTQYF
>.|TRBV9|.|TRBJ1-4
TGTGCCAGCAGCGTAGGCTTGACAGAAAAACTGTTTTTT
CASSVGLTEKLFF
>TRBD2|TRBV9|.|TRBJ2-3
TGTGCCAGCAGCGGAGGCGGCTTAGCGGGAGTGCAGTATTTT
CASSGGGLAGVQYF
>.|TRBV30|.|TRBJ1-1
TGTGCCTGGAGTGCTTTACAGTTCACTAACACTGAAGCTTTCTTT
CAWSALQFTNTEAFF
>TRBD1|TRBV19|.|TRBJ2-1
TGTGCCAGTAATGGCCAGGGGGCAGGTGAGCAGTTCTTC
CASNGQGAGEQFF
>.|TRBV6-5|.|TRBJ2-7
TGTGCCAGCACGCTCCCAGGTCTCCTCTACGAGCAGTACTTC
CASTLPGLLYEQYF
>.|TRBV7-3|.|TRBJ2-2
TGTGCCAGCAGCTTCGTTACCGGGGAGCTGTTTTTT
CASSFVTGELFF
>TRBD2|TRBV27|.|TRBJ2-3
TGTGCCAGCAGTTCCCTAGCGGGGCACAGCACAGATACGCAGTATTTT
CASSSLAGHSTDTQYF
>.|TRBV30|.|TRBJ1-1
TGTGCCTGGAGTCCGGGGTTGAACACTGAAGCTTTCTTT
CAWSPGLNTEAFF
>.|TRBV7-2|.|TRBJ2-1
TGTGCCAGCAGCGCCGACTCTGGGGGGTACAATGAGCAGTTCTTC
CASSADSGGYNEQFF
>TRBD1|TRBV29-1|.|TRBJ1-1
TGCAGCGTTGAATCGGGACAGGTGGGCACTGAAGCTTTCTTT
CSVESGQVGTEAFF
>.|TRBV24-1|.|TRBJ2-2
TGTGCCACCAGTCCCCCCGGGACATTGAACACCGGGGAGCTGTTTTTT
CATSPPGTLNTGELFF
>TRBD1|TRBV28|.|TRBJ1-1
TGTGCCAGCAGTTCACAGGGGATGAACACTGAAGCTTTCTTT
CASSSQGMNTEAFF
>TRBD2|TRBV5-1|.|TRBJ2-7
TGCGCCAGCAGCTTGGTGGCCGGGAGGAGCTCCTACGAGCAGTACTTC
CASSLVAGRSSYEQYF
>.|TRBV9|.|TRBJ2-7
TGTGCCAGCAGCGTAGCAGGCGGGAACGAGCAGTACTTC
CASSVAGGNEQYF
>TRBD1|TRBV3-1/TRBV3-2|.|TRBJ1-5
TGTGCCAGCAGCCCGGGGACAGGCAATCAGCCCCAGCATTTT
CASSPGTGNQPQHF
>TRBD1|TRBV2|.|TRBJ1-1
TGTGCCAGCGGCAGGACAGGTCGGAACACTGAAGCTTTCTTT
CASGRTGRNTEAFF
>.|TRBV5-1|.|TRBJ2-7
TGCGCCAGCAGCTTGGGTGACAGTCATTCCTACGAGCAGTACTTC
CASSLGDSHSYEQYF
>TRBD2|TRBV7-6|.|TRBJ2-5
TGTGCCAGCAGCCCAGGACTAGCGGGAGGGTACCAAGAGACCCAGTACTTC
CASSPGLAGGYQETQYF